The 17 T cell receptor beta chains reported below all come from one sample, sequenced in a study of radiation and T cells in renal cell carcinoma. Time point described: blood 2 weeks post-SBRT. Treatment here: 15 Gy SBRT to primary tumor, nephrectomy 4 weeks later. Libraries were prepared by immunoSEQ multiplex PCR; TCRdb keeps only in-frame clonotypes and omits some of them. The sample consists of around 120,000 clones, approximately 78% of them appearing once. The sample in question was blood, obtained from a patient whose treatment included radiotherapy and nephrectomy. These receptors were taken from a woman aged 60-70 years with renal cell carcinoma.

The chain uses TRBV27 and TRBJ2-2, with D uncertain. The CDR3 spans 17 residues. Per the germline V gene, CDR1 is MNHEY and CDR2 is SMNVEV (reference sequence). Trimming cost V 2 bases and J 2 bases, with 15 bases left between them. The CDR3 protein is CASSLEAPGINTGELFF. Here the CDR3 DNA reads TGTGCCAGCAGTTTAGAAGCCCCAGGTATAAACACCGGGGAGCTGTTTTTT.

The J gene is TRBJ2-7, the V gene TRBV7-9; maybe TRBD1 (6 bases). V gave up 1 base and J gave up 13 bases, with 11 bases separating them. The CDR3 extends over 11 amino acids. Germline V CDR1 and CDR2: SEHNR, FQNEAQ (reference sequence). The CDR3 protein is CASSLEWDTYF. CDR3 DNA sequence: TGTGCCAGCAGCTTAGAATGGGACACCTACTTC.

This clone was seen a few times. The chain uses TRBV7-2 and TRBJ1-3, with a possible D match to TRBD1 (6 bases). The CDR3 has 14 amino acids. The V gene's germline CDR1 is SGHTA and CDR2 FQGNSA. V gave up 2 bases and J gave up 3 bases, with 8 bases separating them. CDR3 loop: CASSLYRDGNTIYF. In nucleotides, the CDR3 is TGTGCCAGCAGCTTATACAGGGATGGAAACACCATATATTTT.

The chain joins TRBV2 to TRBJ1-5; 7 bases map to TRBD1. The CDR3 is made up of 15 amino acids. Germline CDR1 reads SNHLY; CDR2 reads FYNNEI. V was clipped by 0 bases and J by 3 bases; unmatched bases: 2. This CDR3 reads CASSEADRVNQPQHF. For the CDR3, the DNA is TGTGCCAGCAGTGAAGCTGACAGGGTCAATCAGCCCCAGCATTTT.

The chain joins TRBV20-1 to TRBJ2-7; unclear D gene. Trimming stripped 3 bases from V and 3 bases from J, with 6 bases between. Germline V gene sequence: CDR1 DFQATT, CDR2 SNEGSKA (reference sequence). This CDR3 region has 11 residues. CDR3 DNA: TGCAGTGCTAGGCCCGACTACGAGCAGTACTTC. Translation gives CSARPDYEQYF.

CDR3: CASSLSPGNTEAFF. In DNA, the CDR3 is TGTGCCAGCAGCTTATCCCCAGGGAACACTGAAGCTTTCTTT. The J gene is TRBJ1-1, the V gene TRBV7-3; D remains unclear. Deletions cut 2 bases from V and 1 base from J, with 8 bases between. Germline V gene lookup returns CDR1 SGHTA and CDR2 FQGTGA. The CDR3 sequence is 14 residues long.

The sample holds a few counts of this clone. The rearrangement uses TRBV7-6 and TRBJ2-1; a possible D gene is TRBD2 (5 bases). Germline lookup yields CDR1 SGHVS and CDR2 FNYEAQ. V lost 3 bases, J lost 10 bases, and 22 bases lay in between. CDR3 length: 16 residues. DNA for the CDR3: TGTGCCAGCAGCTTTGAGGGCGGCCGGTCAGCATCGGAGCAGTTCTTC. It specifies CASSFEGGRSASEQFF.

The chain carries TRBV11-3 and TRBJ2-2; 9 nucleotides align to TRBD2. Germline V gene data show CDR1 as SGHNT and CDR2 as YENEEA. With 2 bases clipped from V and 6 bases from J, the junction kept 7 bases outside the gene matches. The CDR3 is made up of 16 amino acids. This CDR3 reads CASSLFSGSRAGELFF. CDR3 in DNA: TGTGCCAGCAGCTTATTTAGCGGGAGTAGGGCCGGGGAGCTGTTTTTT.

This sequence joins TRBV19 and TRBJ1-2, with TRBD1 matching over 7 bases. This CDR3 comprises 16 residues. V lost 0 bases to trimming and J lost 5 bases; unmatched junction nucleotides: 9. Germline assignment: CDR1 LNHDA and CDR2 SQIVND (reference sequence). CDR3 in amino acids: CASSIDQDRVRYGYTF. The DNA of the CDR3 is TGTGCCAGTAGTATAGATCAAGACAGGGTACGGTATGGCTACACCTTC.

This chain connects TRBV29-1 to TRBJ2-3; D may be TRBD2 (6 bases). From germline, CDR1 is SQVTM and CDR2 ANQGSEA. V was clipped by 6 bases and J by 6 bases, with 16 bases between them. There are 13 residues in the CDR3. The CDR3 loop reads CSVFRLEGDTQYF. In nucleotides, the CDR3 is TGCAGCGTCTTTAGACTAGAAGGGGATACGCAGTATTTT.

This clone was seen a handful of times. The J gene is TRBJ1-4, the V gene TRBV2; 9 positions match TRBD1. V was clipped by 7 bases and J by 10 bases; unmatched bases: 10. The CDR3 sequence is 14 residues long. CDR1 SNHLY and CDR2 FYNNEI come from the germline V gene. CDR3 amino acids: CASKLRQGVGKLFF. CDR3 DNA: TGTGCCAGCAAGCTCCGACAGGGGGTAGGAAAACTGTTTTTT.

This clone came up once. The chain has TRBV21-1 and TRBJ1-4. TRBV21-1 is described as a pseudogene. The CDR3 totals 14 residues. The CDR3 bases are TGTGCCAGCAGCAAAAACGGGGGGAATGAAAAACTGTTTTTT. Translation: CASSKNGGNEKLFF.

J is TRBJ1-6 and V is TRBV4-3; 9 bases map to TRBD1. CDR3 length: 16 residues. Looked up from germline, CDR1 is LGHNA and CDR2 is YSLEER. V gave up 2 bases and J gave up 9 bases; unmatched junction bases: 8. CDR3 DNA: TGCGCCAGCAGCCAAAACGGGGGACAGGGAAGTTCACCCCTCCACTTT. This codes for CASSQNGGQGSSPLHF.

The chain uses TRBV6-5 and TRBJ1-5; D is unresolved. Trimming cost V 4 bases and J 1 base, with 8 bases left between them. Germline loops: CDR1 MNHEY, CDR2 SVGAGI. CDR3 length equals 14 residues. The CDR3 is CASSFHGSNQPQHF. CDR3 DNA: TGTGCCAGCAGTTTTCACGGAAGCAATCAGCCCCAGCATTTT.

The chain recombines TRBV7-9 with TRBJ2-7, with 8 bases fitting TRBD2. V was pared by 1 base and J by 6 bases, with 14 bases of the junction left unmatched. Germline V lookup: CDR1 SEHNR, CDR2 FQNEAQ (reference sequence). This CDR3 is 17 amino acids long. CDR3: CASSLGSAAGGGTEQYF. CDR3 DNA sequence: TGTGCCAGCAGCTTAGGGTCGGCGGCGGGCGGGGGGACCGAGCAGTACTTC. Variable domain in full (rest from reference TRBV7-9 and TRBJ2-7): DTGVSQNPRHKITKRGQNVTFRCDPISEHNRLYWYRQTLGQGPEFLTYFQNEAQLEKSRLLSDRFSAERPKGSFSTLEIQRTEQGDSAMYLCASSLGSAAGGGTEQYFGPGTRLTVT.

The rearrangement uses TRBV28 and TRBJ2-7; D is ambiguous. Trimming took off 6 bases at V and 5 bases at J, with 23 bases between the two ends. Germline lookup yields CDR1 MDHEN and CDR2 SYDVKM. This CDR3 is built from 16 residues. The CDR3 sequence is CASSSFLSGRPNEQYF. The CDR3 DNA sequence: TGTGCCAGCAGCTCGTTTCTATCAGGAAGGCCTAACGAGCAGTACTTC.

V is TRBV9 and J is TRBJ1-5, with D hard to call. Trimming shortened V by 3 bases and J by 7 bases, and 8 bases separated the two germline ends. The germline V gene encodes CDR1 SGDLS and CDR2 YYNGEE. The CDR3 runs 12 residues. CDR3 DNA: TGTGCCAGCAGCGCCCCGGGGCAGCCCCAGCATTTT. Encoded protein: CASSAPGQPQHF.